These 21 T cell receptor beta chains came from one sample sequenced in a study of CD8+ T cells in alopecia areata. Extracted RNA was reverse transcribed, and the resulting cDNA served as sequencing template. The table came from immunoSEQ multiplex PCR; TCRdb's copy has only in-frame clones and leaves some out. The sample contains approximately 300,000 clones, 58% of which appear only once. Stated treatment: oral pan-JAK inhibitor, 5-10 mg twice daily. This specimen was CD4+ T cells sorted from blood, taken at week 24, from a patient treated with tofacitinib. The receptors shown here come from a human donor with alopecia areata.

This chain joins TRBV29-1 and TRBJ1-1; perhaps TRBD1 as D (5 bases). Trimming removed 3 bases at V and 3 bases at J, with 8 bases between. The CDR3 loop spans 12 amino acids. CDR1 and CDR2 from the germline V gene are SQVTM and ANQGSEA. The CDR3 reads CSVDREDTEAFF. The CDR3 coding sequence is TGCAGCGTTGACAGGGAGGACACTGAAGCTTTCTTT.

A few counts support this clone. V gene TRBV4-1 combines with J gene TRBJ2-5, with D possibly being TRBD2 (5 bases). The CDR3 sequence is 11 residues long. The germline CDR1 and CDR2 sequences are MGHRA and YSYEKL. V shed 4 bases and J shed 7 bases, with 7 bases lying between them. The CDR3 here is CASSLGGTQYF. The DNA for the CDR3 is TGCGCCAGCAGCCTCGGAGGGACCCAGTACTTC.

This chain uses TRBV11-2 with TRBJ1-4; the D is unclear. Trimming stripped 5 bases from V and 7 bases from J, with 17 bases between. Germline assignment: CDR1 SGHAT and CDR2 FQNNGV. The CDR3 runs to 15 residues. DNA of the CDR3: TGTGCCAGCAGCCCCACCGCCGGGTTGATTGAAAAACTGTTTTTT. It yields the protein CASSPTAGLIEKLFF.

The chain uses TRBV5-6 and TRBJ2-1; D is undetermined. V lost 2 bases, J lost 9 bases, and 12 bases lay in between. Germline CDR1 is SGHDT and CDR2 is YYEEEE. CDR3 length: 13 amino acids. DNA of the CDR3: TGTGCCAGCAGCTTTCCCACGCCACTTGAGCAGTTCTTC. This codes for CASSFPTPLEQFF.

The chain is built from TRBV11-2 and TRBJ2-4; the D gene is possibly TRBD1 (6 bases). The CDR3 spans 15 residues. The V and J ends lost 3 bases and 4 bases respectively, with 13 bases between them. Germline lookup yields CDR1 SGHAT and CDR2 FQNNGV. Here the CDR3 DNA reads TGTGCCAGCAGCTTCCGGACAGCAACGAAAAACATTCAGTACTTC. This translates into CASSFRTATKNIQYF. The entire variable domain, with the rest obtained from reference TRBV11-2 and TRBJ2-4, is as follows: EAGVAQSPRYKIIEKRQSVAFWCNPISGHATLYWYQQILGQGPKLLIQFQNNGVVDDSQLPKDRFSAERLKGVDSTLKIQPAKLEDSAVYLCASSFRTATKNIQYFGAGTRLSVL.

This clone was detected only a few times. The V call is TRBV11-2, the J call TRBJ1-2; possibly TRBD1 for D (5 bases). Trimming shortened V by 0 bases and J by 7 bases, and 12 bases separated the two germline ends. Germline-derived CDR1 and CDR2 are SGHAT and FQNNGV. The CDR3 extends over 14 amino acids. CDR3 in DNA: TGTGCCAGCAGCTTAGACAGGGAGTCGGGTGGCTACACCTTC. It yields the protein CASSLDRESGGYTF.

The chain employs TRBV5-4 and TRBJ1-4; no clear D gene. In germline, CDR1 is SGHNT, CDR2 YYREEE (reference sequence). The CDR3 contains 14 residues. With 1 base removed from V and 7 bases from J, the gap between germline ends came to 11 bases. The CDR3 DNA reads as TGTGCCAGCAGCTTGCCCCCCGCCAGTGAAAAACTGTTTTTT. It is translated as CASSLPPASEKLFF.

This CDR3 reads CASSLEPVSYEQYF. The CDR3, as DNA: TGTGCCAGCAGCTTAGAGCCCGTCTCCTACGAGCAGTACTTC. The rearrangement joins TRBV11-2 to TRBJ2-7; D is uncertain. With 0 bases removed from V and 0 bases from J, the gap between germline ends came to 6 bases. Germline values: CDR1 SGHAT, CDR2 FQNNGV. The CDR3 is 14 amino acids.

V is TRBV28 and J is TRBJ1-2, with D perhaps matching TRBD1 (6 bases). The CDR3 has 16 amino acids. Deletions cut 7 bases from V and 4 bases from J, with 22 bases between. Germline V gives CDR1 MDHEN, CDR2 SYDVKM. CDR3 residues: CASTPGGSLRAYGYTF. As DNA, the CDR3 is TGTGCCAGCACTCCCGGGGGCAGCCTTCGGGCCTATGGCTACACCTTC.

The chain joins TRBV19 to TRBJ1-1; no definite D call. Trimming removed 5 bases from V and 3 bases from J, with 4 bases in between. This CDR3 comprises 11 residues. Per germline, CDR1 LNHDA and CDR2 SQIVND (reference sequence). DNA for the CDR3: TGTGCCAGTAGTTGGCACACTGAAGCTTTCTTT. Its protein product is CASSWHTEAFF.

CDR3 DNA: TGCAGCGTTGGGCAGGGGGGGAACACTGAAGCTTTCTTT. It is translated as CSVGQGGNTEAFF. J is TRBJ1-1 and V is TRBV29-1, with 7 bases fitting TRBD1. Germline CDR1 reads SQVTM; CDR2 reads ANQGSEA. This CDR3 comprises 13 residues. The V segment lost 4 bases and the J segment 1 base; nucleotides outside the gene matches: 3.

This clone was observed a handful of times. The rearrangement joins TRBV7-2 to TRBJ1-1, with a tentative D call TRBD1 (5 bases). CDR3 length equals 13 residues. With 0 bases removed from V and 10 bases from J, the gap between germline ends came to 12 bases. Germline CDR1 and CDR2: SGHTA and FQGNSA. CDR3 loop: CASSLAPGRLAFF. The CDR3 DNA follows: TGTGCCAGCAGCTTAGCGCCGGGACGGCTAGCTTTCTTT.

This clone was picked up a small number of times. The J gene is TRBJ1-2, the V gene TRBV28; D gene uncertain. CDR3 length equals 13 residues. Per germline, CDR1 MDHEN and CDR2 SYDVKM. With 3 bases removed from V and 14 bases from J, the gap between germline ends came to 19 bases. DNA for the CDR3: TGTGCCAGCAGTTTCGGTCCGAACTATGGCTTTACCTTC. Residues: CASSFGPNYGFTF.

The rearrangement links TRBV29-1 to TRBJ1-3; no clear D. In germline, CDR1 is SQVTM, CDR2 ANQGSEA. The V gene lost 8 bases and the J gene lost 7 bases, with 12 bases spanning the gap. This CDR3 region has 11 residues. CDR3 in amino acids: CSPQVGNTIYF. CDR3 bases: TGCAGCCCGCAAGTAGGGAACACCATATATTTT.

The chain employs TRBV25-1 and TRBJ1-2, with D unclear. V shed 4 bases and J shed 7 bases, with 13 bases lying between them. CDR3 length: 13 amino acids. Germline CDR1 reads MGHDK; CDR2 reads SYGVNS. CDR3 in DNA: TGTGCCAGCAGTGGCCTGTCGGGTGCTGGCTACACCTTC. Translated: CASSGLSGAGYTF.

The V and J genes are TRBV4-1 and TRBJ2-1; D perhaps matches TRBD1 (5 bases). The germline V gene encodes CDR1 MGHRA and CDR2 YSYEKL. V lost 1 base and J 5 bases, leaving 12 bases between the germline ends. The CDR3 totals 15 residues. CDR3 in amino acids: CASSQGQGWDNEQFF. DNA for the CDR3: TGCGCCAGCAGCCAAGGGCAGGGATGGGACAATGAGCAGTTCTTC.

The CDR3 bases are TGCAGCGTTGAAGGGCAAAGACAGGGGAGAAACTATGGCTACACCTTC. Its translation is CSVEGQRQGRNYGYTF. This rearrangement joins TRBV29-1 to TRBJ1-2; 8 bases match TRBD1. Trimming at V came to 1 base and at J to 2 bases, leaving 9 bases not matched to a gene. Germline V gene lookup returns CDR1 SQVTM and CDR2 ANQGSEA. The CDR3 covers 16 residues. Full variable domain (missing parts from reference TRBV29-1 and TRBJ1-2): SAVISQKPSRDICQRGTSLTIQCQVDSQVTMMFWYRQQPGQSLTLIATANQGSEATYESGFVIDKFPISRPNLTFSTLTVSNMSPEDSSIYLCSVEGQRQGRNYGYTFGSGTRLTVV.

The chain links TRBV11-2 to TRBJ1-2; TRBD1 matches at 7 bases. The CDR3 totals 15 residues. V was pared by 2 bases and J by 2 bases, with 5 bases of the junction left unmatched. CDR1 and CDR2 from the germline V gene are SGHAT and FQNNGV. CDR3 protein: CASSLLGQRNYGYTF. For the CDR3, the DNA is TGTGCCAGCAGCTTACTGGGACAGCGAAACTATGGCTACACCTTC.

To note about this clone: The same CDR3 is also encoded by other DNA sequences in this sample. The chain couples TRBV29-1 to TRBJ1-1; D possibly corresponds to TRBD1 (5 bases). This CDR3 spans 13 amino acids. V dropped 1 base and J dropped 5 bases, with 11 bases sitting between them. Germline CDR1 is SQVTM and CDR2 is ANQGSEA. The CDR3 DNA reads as TGCAGCGTTGAAGGACAGTTGGGGACTGAAGCTTTCTTT. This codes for CSVEGQLGTEAFF. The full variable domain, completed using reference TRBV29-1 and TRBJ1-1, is SAVISQKPSRDICQRGTSLTIQCQVDSQVTMMFWYRQQPGQSLTLIATANQGSEATYESGFVIDKFPISRPNLTFSTLTVSNMSPEDSSIYLCSVEGQLGTEAFFGQGTRLTVV.

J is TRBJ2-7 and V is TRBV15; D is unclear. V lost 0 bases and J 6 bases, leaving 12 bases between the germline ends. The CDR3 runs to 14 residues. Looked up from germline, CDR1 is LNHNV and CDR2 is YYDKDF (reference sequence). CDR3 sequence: CATSRDPVSFEQYF. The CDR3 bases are TGTGCCACCAGCAGAGACCCAGTCAGTTTCGAGCAGTACTTC.

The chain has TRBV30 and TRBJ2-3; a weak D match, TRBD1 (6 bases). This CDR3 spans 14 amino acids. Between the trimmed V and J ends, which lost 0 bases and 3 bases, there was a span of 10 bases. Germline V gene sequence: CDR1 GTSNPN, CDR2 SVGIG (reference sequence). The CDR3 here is CAWSVNRVTDTQYF. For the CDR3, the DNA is TGTGCCTGGAGTGTGAACAGGGTGACAGATACGCAGTATTTT. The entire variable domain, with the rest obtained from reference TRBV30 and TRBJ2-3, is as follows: SQTIHQWPATLVQPVGSPLSLECTVEGTSNPNLYWYRQAAGRGLQLLFYSVGIGQISSEVPQNLSASRPQDRQFILSSKKLLLSDSGFYLCAWSVNRVTDTQYFGPGTRLTVL.